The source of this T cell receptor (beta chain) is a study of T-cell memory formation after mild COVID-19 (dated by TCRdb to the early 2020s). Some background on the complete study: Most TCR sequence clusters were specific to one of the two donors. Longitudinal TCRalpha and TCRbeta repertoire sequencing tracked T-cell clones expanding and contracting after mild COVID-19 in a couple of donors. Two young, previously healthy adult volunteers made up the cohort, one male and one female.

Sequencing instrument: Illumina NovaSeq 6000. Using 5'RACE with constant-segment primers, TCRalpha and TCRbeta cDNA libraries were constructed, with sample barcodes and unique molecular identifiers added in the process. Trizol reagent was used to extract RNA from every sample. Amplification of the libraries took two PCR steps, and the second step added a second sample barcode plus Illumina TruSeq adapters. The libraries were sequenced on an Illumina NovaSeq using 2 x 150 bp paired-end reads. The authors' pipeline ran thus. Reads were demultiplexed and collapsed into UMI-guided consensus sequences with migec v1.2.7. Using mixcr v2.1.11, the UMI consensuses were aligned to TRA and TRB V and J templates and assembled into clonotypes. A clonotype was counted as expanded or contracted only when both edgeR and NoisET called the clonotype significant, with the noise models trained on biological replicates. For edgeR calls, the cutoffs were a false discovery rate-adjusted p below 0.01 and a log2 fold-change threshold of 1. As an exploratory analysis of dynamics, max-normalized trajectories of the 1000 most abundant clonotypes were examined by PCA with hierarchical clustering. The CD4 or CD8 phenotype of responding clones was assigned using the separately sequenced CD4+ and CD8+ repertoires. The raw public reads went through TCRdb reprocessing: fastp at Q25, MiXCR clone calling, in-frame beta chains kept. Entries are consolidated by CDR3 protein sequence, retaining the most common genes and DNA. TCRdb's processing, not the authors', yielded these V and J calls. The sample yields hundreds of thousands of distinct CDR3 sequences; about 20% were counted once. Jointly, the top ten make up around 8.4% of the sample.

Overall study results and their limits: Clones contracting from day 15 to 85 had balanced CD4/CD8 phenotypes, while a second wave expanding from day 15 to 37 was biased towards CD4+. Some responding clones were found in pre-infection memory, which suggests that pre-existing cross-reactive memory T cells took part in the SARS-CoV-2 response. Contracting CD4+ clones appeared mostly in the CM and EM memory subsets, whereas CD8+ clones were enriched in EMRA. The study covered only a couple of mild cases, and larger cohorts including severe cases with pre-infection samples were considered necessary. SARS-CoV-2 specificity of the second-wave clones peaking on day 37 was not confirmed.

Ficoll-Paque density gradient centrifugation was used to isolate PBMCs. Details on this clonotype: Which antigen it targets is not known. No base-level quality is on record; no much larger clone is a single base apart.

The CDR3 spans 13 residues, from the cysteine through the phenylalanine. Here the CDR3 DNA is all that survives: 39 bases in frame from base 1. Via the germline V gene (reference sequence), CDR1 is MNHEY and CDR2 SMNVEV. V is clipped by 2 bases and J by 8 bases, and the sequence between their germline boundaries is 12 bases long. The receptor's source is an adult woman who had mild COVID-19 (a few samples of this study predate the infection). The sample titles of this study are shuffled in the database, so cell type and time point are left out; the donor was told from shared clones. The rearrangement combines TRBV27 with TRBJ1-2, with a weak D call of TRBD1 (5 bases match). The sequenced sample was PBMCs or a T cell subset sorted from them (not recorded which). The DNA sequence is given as TGTGCCAGCAGTTTAGGGGGGTTTGTCGGCTACACCTTC. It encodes CASSLGGFVGYTF.